This paragraph covers one T cell receptor (beta chain) sequence. Antigen specificity is unknown. This specimen comes from a study of cytomegalovirus exposure and HLA in healthy donors. It was with 60 Vbeta and 13 Jbeta primers that the PCR ran. Clones were sequenced by immunoSEQ multiplex PCR, and TCRdb holds only the in-frame ones, with some missing. Of some 180,000 clones listed, 80% to 85% are singletons. Study results and limitations: An observed cluster of highly shared sequence variants was recorded as a likely sequencing artifact. Information on immune exposure was restricted to one variable (CMV serostatus).

CDR1 is KGHSH, CDR2 LQKENI, per germline. Deletions cut 2 bases from V and 0 bases from J, with 13 bases between. The CDR3 totals 16 residues. The sample was PBMCs. The sequence derives from a male donor in good health and CMV-seronegative. This chain joins TRBV18 and TRBJ1-2; tentatively, D is TRBD1 (5 bases). CDR3: CASSPGTGLPNYGYTF. In DNA, the CDR3 is TGTGCCAGCTCACCAGGTACAGGCCTTCCTAACTATGGCTACACCTTC.